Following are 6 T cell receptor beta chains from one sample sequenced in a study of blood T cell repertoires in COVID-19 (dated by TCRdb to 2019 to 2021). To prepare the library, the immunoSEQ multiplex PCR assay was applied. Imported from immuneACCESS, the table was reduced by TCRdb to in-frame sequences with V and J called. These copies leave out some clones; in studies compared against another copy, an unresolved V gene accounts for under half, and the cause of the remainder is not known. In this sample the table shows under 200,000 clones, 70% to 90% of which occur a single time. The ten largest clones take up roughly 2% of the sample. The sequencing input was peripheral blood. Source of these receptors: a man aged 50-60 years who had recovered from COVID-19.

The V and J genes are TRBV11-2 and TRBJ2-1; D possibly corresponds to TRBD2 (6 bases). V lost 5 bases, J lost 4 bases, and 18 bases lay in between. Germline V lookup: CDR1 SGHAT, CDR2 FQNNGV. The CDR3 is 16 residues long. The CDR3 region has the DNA TGTGCCAGCAGCCCCCTAGGTCTAGCGAATTACAATGAGCAGTTCTTC. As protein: CASSPLGLANYNEQFF.

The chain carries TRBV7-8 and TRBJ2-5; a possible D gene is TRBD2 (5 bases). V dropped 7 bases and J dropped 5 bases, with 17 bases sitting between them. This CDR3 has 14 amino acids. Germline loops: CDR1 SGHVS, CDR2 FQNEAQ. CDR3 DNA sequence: TGTGCCAGCACCCGCTCGAGGGTGGGGGAGACCCAGTACTTC. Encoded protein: CASTRSRVGETQYF.

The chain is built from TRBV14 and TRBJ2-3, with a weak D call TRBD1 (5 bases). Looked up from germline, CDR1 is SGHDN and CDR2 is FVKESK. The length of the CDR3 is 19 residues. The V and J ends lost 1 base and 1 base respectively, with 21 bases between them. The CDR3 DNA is TGTGCCAGCAGCCAAGTAGGCCGCGGACGGGTAGGGGGCACAGATACGCAGTATTTT. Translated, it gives CASSQVGRGRVGGTDTQYF.

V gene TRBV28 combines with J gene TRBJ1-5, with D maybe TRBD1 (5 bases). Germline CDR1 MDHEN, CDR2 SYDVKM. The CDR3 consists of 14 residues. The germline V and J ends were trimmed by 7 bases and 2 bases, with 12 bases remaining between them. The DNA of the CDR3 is TGTGCCAGCATCCAGGGAGGGGGCAATCAGCCCCAGCATTTT. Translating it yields CASIQGGGNQPQHF.

The CDR3 bases are TGTGCCAGCAGTAAACGTACGGGGGGGAACACCGGGGAGCTGTTTTTT. Amino acid sequence: CASSKRTGGNTGELFF. The chain recombines TRBV6-2 or TRBV6-3 with TRBJ2-2; 7 positions match TRBD2. CDR3 size: 16 residues. Germline lookup yields CDR1 MNHEY and CDR2 SVGEGT. The V and J ends lost 5 bases and 1 base, in that order; junction bases with no gene match: 7.

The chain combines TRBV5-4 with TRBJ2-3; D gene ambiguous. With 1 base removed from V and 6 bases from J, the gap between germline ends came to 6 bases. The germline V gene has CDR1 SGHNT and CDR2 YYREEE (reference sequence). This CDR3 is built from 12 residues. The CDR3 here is CASSLIYDTQYF. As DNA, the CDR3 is TGTGCCAGCAGCTTGATCTATGATACGCAGTATTTT.